This entry lists 27 T cell receptor beta chains sequenced from one sample in a study of blood T cell repertoires in COVID-19. Clones were read by immunoSEQ multiplex PCR, and TCRdb kept only the in-frame ones, dropping some. The sample records some 180,000 clones, around 82% being singletons. Sequenced input: PBMCs or T cells enriched from blood (not recorded which). The receptors stem from a woman aged 55 to 70 with acute COVID-19.

The chain joins TRBV5-1 to TRBJ2-1; 15 bases agree with TRBD2. V dropped 0 bases and J dropped 12; count of bases not matched to a gene: 4. This CDR3 region has 15 residues. Germline V gives CDR1 SGHRS, CDR2 YFSETQ. CDR3 protein: CASSLEGLAGGTQFF. The CDR3 DNA follows: TGCGCCAGCAGCTTGGAAGGACTAGCGGGGGGGACGCAGTTCTTC.

The genes are TRBV6-4 and TRBJ1-5, with a weak D call TRBD1 (5 bases). The CDR3 is 13 amino acids. The V end lost 11 bases, the J end lost 8 bases, and 19 bases lay between the germline ends. Germline V CDR1 and CDR2: MRHNA, SNTAGT. The CDR3 DNA reads as TGTGCCGGCGCCCCGACAGTTTTAGAGCCCCAGCATTTT. Translation: CAGAPTVLEPQHF.

DNA for the CDR3: TGTGCCAGCAGCCCGGGGACAGGGGGTTTTAATTCACCCCTCCACTTT. This codes for CASSPGTGGFNSPLHF. The V call is TRBV7-9, the J call TRBJ1-6, with 11 bases identical to TRBD1. Germline V lookup: CDR1 SEHNR, CDR2 FQNEAQ (reference sequence). This CDR3 contains 16 residues. Trimming at V came to 5 bases and at J to 6 bases, leaving 6 bases not matched to a gene.

The chain has TRBV5-1 and TRBJ2-2; possibly TRBD1 for D (5 bases). Germline CDR1 reads SGHRS; CDR2 reads YFSETQ. This CDR3 spans 19 amino acids. The germline V and J ends were trimmed by 0 bases and 1 base, with 19 bases remaining between them. CDR3 residues: CASSLGGKPPLRNTGELFF. CDR3 coding DNA: TGCGCCAGCAGCTTGGGGGGCAAGCCTCCCCTCCGGAACACCGGGGAGCTGTTTTTT.

This chain links TRBV28 with TRBJ2-6; D remains unclear. Germline CDR1 MDHEN, CDR2 SYDVKM. With 8 bases removed from V and 0 bases from J, the gap between germline ends came to 5 bases. CDR3 length: 13 amino acids. CDR3 in amino acids: CASADSGANVLTF. CDR3 in DNA: TGTGCCAGCGCGGACTCTGGGGCCAACGTCCTGACTTTC. The full variable domain, with the rest looked up from reference TRBV28 and TRBJ2-6, is DVKVTQSSRYLVKRTGEKVFLECVQDMDHENMFWYRQDPGLGLRLIYFSYDVKMKEKGDIPEGYSVSREKKERFSLILESASTNQTSMYLCASADSGANVLTFGAGSRLTVL.

This clone was detected only a few times. This chain uses TRBV21-1 with TRBJ1-5; the D call TRBD1 from the table was never checked on the DNA. TRBV21-1 is a pseudogene segment. The CDR3 length is 20 residues. CDR3: CARGGTGMMWMFDSNQPQHF. Here the CDR3 DNA reads TGTGCCAGAGGAGGAACAGGGATGATGTGGATGTTCGATAGCAATCAGCCCCAGCATTTT.

This chain uses TRBV5-4 with TRBJ1-1; D unclear. CDR1 is SGHNT, CDR2 YYREEE, per germline (reference sequence). Trimming stripped 4 bases from V and 1 base from J, with 8 bases between. The CDR3 spans 13 residues. CDR3 nucleotides: TGTGCCAGCAGCGCGGCGGAGAACACTGAAGCTTTCTTT. This sequence encodes CASSAAENTEAFF.

The CDR3 coding sequence is TGTGCCAGCAGTGAAGAGTTACCTGGGACAGGGAAGTACGAGCAGTACTTC. It is translated as CASSEELPGTGKYEQYF. This rearrangement joins TRBV2 to TRBJ2-7; 9 bases are a match to TRBD1. The junction had 11 bases not matched to a gene; V was cut back by 1 base and J by 4 bases. Germline V gene sequence: CDR1 SNHLY, CDR2 FYNNEI. The CDR3 covers 17 residues.

The chain links TRBV7-2 to TRBJ2-5, with TRBD2 matching over 13 bases. With 6 bases clipped from V and 5 bases from J, the junction kept 9 bases outside the gene matches. Looked up from germline, CDR1 is SGHTA and CDR2 is FQGNSA. The CDR3 spans 16 residues. The CDR3 is CASSSRLAGGGETQYF. The CDR3 coding sequence is TGTGCCAGCAGTTCTCGACTAGCGGGAGGTGGGGAGACCCAGTACTTC.

In this sample, this clone turned up a few times. The chain joins TRBV7-9 to TRBJ1-3; D possibly corresponds to TRBD1 (5 bases). V dropped 1 base and J dropped 4 bases, with 14 bases sitting between them. The germline gives CDR1 SEHNR, CDR2 FQNEAQ (reference sequence). The CDR3 is 16 amino acids. CDR3 residues: CASSLEGLQSGNTIYF. The CDR3, as DNA: TGTGCCAGCAGCTTAGAGGGGCTCCAGTCAGGAAACACCATATATTTT.

J is TRBJ1-1 and V is TRBV7-9; D is unresolved. The CDR3 has 13 amino acids. CDR1 and CDR2 (germline): SEHNR, FQNEAQ (reference sequence). The ends were cut back, 2 bases at V and 5 bases at J, with 9 bases in the middle. CDR3 nucleotides: TGTGCCAGCAGCTTAACGGAGAATACTGAAGCTTTCTTT. Translation gives CASSLTENTEAFF.

This clone was recorded many times. The rearrangement uses TRBV7-2 and TRBJ1-2; D remains ambiguous. This CDR3 has 14 residues. Germline V gives CDR1 SGHTA, CDR2 FQGNSA. V dropped 5 bases and J dropped 4 bases, with 14 bases sitting between them. The CDR3 coding sequence is TGTGCCAGCAGCCGGCGTGGAGGACCCTATGGCTACACCTTC. It is translated as CASSRRGGPYGYTF.

V is TRBV30 and J is TRBJ2-3, with TRBD2 matching over 7 bases. The ends lost 0 bases at V and 1 base at J; junction bases unmatched: 7. The CDR3 runs to 16 residues. Germline loops: CDR1 GTSNPN, CDR2 SVGIG (reference sequence). The CDR3, as DNA: TGTGCCTGGAGTGTGAGGGCTAGCGGACGCACAGATACGCAGTATTTT. Encoded protein: CAWSVRASGRTDTQYF.

V and J are TRBV5-6 and TRBJ1-4, with 9 bases matching TRBD1. V shed 1 base and J 8 bases; nucleotides not matched to a gene: 6. This CDR3 comprises 15 residues. Germline V lookup: CDR1 SGHDT, CDR2 YYEEEE. The CDR3 reads CASSLQGQGNEKLFF. DNA of the CDR3: TGTGCCAGCAGCTTGCAGGGACAGGGTAACGAAAAACTGTTTTTT.

V usage is TRBV5-6 and J usage is TRBJ2-3; D not certain. Between the trimmed V and J ends, which lost 0 bases and 7 bases, there was a span of 9 bases. The CDR3 totals 13 residues. Germline lookup yields CDR1 SGHDT and CDR2 YYEEEE. In nucleotides, the CDR3 is TGTGCCAGCAGCTTGGGCGGTGTCTATACGCAGTATTTT. This encodes CASSLGGVYTQYF. The variable domain in full, with the rest retrieved from reference TRBV5-6 and TRBJ2-3, is DAGVTQSPTHLIKTRGQQVTLRCSPKSGHDTVSWYQQALGQGPQFIFQYYEEEERQRGNFPDRFSGHQFPNYSSELNVNALLLGDSALYLCASSLGGVYTQYFGPGTRLTVL.

The chain couples TRBV7-2 to TRBJ2-6; maybe TRBD1 (5 bases). Germline V CDR1 and CDR2: SGHTA, FQGNSA. The CDR3 consists of 14 residues. V was cut by 5 bases and J by 2 bases, with 7 bases left in between. The DNA for the CDR3 is TGTGCCAGCAGCCAGGGAACTGGGGCCAACGTCCTGACTTTC. Its translation: CASSQGTGANVLTF.

The V gene is TRBV6-5, the J gene TRBJ2-7; 11 bases are a match to TRBD1. In germline, CDR1 is MNHEY, CDR2 SVGAGI. The CDR3 consists of 15 residues. J lost 1 base, V lost 3 bases, and 2 bases had no gene match. CDR3 region: CASSYGTGGSYEQYF. DNA of the CDR3: TGTGCCAGCAGTTATGGGACAGGGGGTTCCTACGAGCAGTACTTC.

This chain uses TRBV5-1 with TRBJ2-7; TRBD1 is a possible D gene (7 bases). The germline V gene encodes CDR1 SGHRS and CDR2 YFSETQ. The germline V and J ends were trimmed by 4 bases and 4 bases, with 21 bases remaining between them. This CDR3 contains 16 residues. CDR3 coding DNA: TGCGCCAGCAGCCCGGCGAGGGGGCAGGGAGGATACGAGCAGTACTTC. It specifies CASSPARGQGGYEQYF.

This rearrangement joins TRBV5-5 to TRBJ2-7; 8 bases are a match to TRBD1. Germline V CDR1 and CDR2: SGHKS, YYEKEE (reference sequence). V dropped 0 bases and J dropped 2; count of bases not matched to a gene: 4. The CDR3 consists of 15 residues. This CDR3 reads CASSLGQGYAYEQYF. Written as DNA, the CDR3 is TGTGCCAGCAGCTTGGGACAGGGGTACGCCTACGAGCAGTACTTC.

The chain has TRBV29-1 and TRBJ1-1; tentatively, D is TRBD1 (5 bases). The V end was cut by 7 bases, the J end by 4 bases, with 13 bases between. Germline CDR1 is SQVTM and CDR2 is ANQGSEA. The CDR3 has 12 amino acids. CDR3 in DNA: TGCAGCGCTCAGGGCGGCGGCACTGAAGCTTTCTTT. Amino acid sequence: CSAQGGGTEAFF.

The chain couples TRBV5-4 to TRBJ1-2; 7 bases map to TRBD1. The CDR3 extends over 15 amino acids. The germline V gene encodes CDR1 SGHNT and CDR2 YYREEE (reference sequence). V was clipped by 0 bases and J by 2 bases; unmatched bases: 4. CDR3 sequence (DNA): TGTGCCAGCAGCTTGGCCCAGGGGGGCAACTATGGCTACACCTTC. Encoded protein: CASSLAQGGNYGYTF.

This chain links TRBV4-3 with TRBJ1-1; no clear D. V was shortened by 1 base and J by 8 bases, with 11 bases between the two germline ends. The CDR3 runs 13 residues. Germline V gene lookup returns CDR1 LGHNA and CDR2 YSLEER. CDR3 nucleotide sequence: TGCGCCAGCAGCCAAGTAATAAGAGGGGAAGCTTTCTTT. Its protein is CASSQVIRGEAFF.

This clone was seen ten or more times. V gene TRBV5-6 combines with J gene TRBJ1-4; D is ambiguous. The length of the CDR3 is 14 residues. The V and J ends lost 4 bases and 0 bases respectively, with 7 bases between them. CDR1 SGHDT and CDR2 YYEEEE come from the germline V gene. The CDR3 region has the DNA TGTGCCAGCAGCCGTGTTGCAACTAATGAAAAACTGTTTTTT. Protein product: CASSRVATNEKLFF.

This clone has only a few counts. V usage is TRBV10-3 and J usage is TRBJ2-2; tentative D call: TRBD2 (6 bases). V lost 6 bases, J lost 4 bases, and 12 bases lay in between. Looked up from germline, CDR1 is ENHRY and CDR2 is SYGVKD. The CDR3 is made up of 14 amino acids. CDR3 nucleotide sequence: TGTGCCATCAGCAAGGAGGGAAGCACCGGGGAGCTGTTTTTT. It encodes CAISKEGSTGELFF.

This chain joins TRBV4-1 and TRBJ2-5; perhaps TRBD1 as D (5 bases). The CDR3 sequence is 12 residues long. Germline values: CDR1 MGHRA, CDR2 YSYEKL. Between the trimmed V and J ends, which lost 7 bases and 7 bases, there was a span of 13 bases. The CDR3 here is CASNQGTGTQYF. In nucleotides, the CDR3 is TGCGCCAGCAACCAGGGTACGGGGACCCAGTACTTC.

This clone is a singleton in its sample. V gene TRBV3-1 (or the pseudogene TRBV3-2) combines with J gene TRBJ1-6, with D possibly matching TRBD1 (6 bases). The CDR3 is 14 amino acids. Germline loops: CDR1 LGHDT, CDR2 YNNKEL (reference sequence). V shed 1 base and J shed 10 bases, with 11 bases lying between them. The CDR3 here is CASSQAGAGSPLHF. The CDR3, as DNA: TGTGCCAGCAGCCAAGCAGGGGCTGGGTCACCCCTCCACTTT.

The chain combines TRBV7-2 with TRBJ1-5; perhaps TRBD1 as D (5 bases). This CDR3 contains 16 residues. Looked up from germline, CDR1 is SGHTA and CDR2 is FQGNSA. The V and J ends lost 3 bases and 1 base respectively, with 13 bases between them. The CDR3: CASSFGQGGSNQPQHF. DNA of the CDR3: TGTGCCAGCAGCTTCGGGCAGGGTGGCAGCAATCAGCCCCAGCATTTT.